Below, 10 T cell receptor beta chains from the same sample are listed, as sequenced in a study of shared clonotypes between healthy human individuals. TCRdb's copy holds only in-frame clones and misses some; the assay was immunoSEQ multiplex PCR. Counted here are some 2,500,000 clones, roughly 90% occurring once; the ten biggest clones make up about 0.41%. The sequencing sample was made of naive CD4+ T cells from PBMCs. Subset described: CD45RA+ positively selected. All receptors come from a man aged 18 to 30 in good health. Some clones in this sample may be carry-over from other donors' samples.

The chain combines TRBV7-8 with TRBJ1-1; no definite D call. Trimming removed 1 base at V and 8 bases at J, with 11 bases between. The CDR3 is 13 residues long. From germline, CDR1 is SGHVS and CDR2 FQNEAQ. CDR3 sequence reads: CASSLGQVTEAFF. The CDR3 bases are TGTGCCAGCAGCTTAGGCCAGGTCACGGAAGCTTTCTTT.

The chain is built from TRBV7-2 and TRBJ2-3; D ambiguous. This CDR3 contains 13 residues. Germline CDR1 SGHTA, CDR2 FQGNSA. With 1 base removed from V and 3 bases from J, the gap between germline ends came to 5 bases. CDR3 bases: TGTGCCAGCAGCTTAGAACTGACAGATACGCAGTATTTT. This codes for CASSLELTDTQYF. The full variable domain, in which reference TRBV7-2 and TRBJ2-3 provide the parts outside the CDR3, is GAGVSQSPSNKVTEKGKDVELRCDPISGHTALYWYRQSLGQGLEFLIYFQGNSAPDKSGLPSDRFSAERTGGSVSTLTIQRTQQEDSAVYLCASSLELTDTQYFGPGTRLTVL.

This clone was picked up one time. V gene TRBV28 combines with J gene TRBJ1-2; a weak D match, TRBD1 (5 bases). The CDR3 consists of 13 residues. V was cut by 6 bases and J by 8 bases, with 16 bases left in between. Germline V gene sequence: CDR1 MDHEN, CDR2 SYDVKM. The CDR3 is CASSSAGRGGYTF. The CDR3 DNA reads TGTGCCAGCAGCTCAGCAGGGAGAGGCGGCTACACCTTC.

The rearrangement uses TRBV18 and TRBJ2-6; 7 bases are a match to TRBD1. J lost 2 bases, V lost 6 bases, and 7 bases had no gene match. The CDR3 loop spans 16 amino acids. Germline CDR1 is KGHSH and CDR2 is LQKENI. The DNA for the CDR3 is TGTGCCAGCTCTAACCTAGGGGGCACTGGGGCCAACGTCCTGACTTTC. Translating gives CASSNLGGTGANVLTF.

J is TRBJ1-5 and V is TRBV19, with 8 bases fitting TRBD1. Looked up from germline, CDR1 is LNHDA and CDR2 is SQIVND (reference sequence). There are 13 residues in the CDR3. Trimming cost V 3 bases and J 11 bases; bases outside gene matches: 6. Written as DNA, the CDR3 is TGTGCCAGTAGTATCCCGACAGGGGCCTCCCAGCATTTT. It is translated as CASSIPTGASQHF.

This sequence joins TRBV28 and TRBJ2-1, with 13 bases fitting TRBD2. The germline gives CDR1 MDHEN, CDR2 SYDVKM. This CDR3 comprises 19 residues. V was clipped by 0 bases and J by 9 bases; unmatched bases: 14. CDR3 sequence reads: CASSLWSTSGRARGGEQFF. Here the CDR3 DNA reads TGTGCCAGCAGTTTATGGTCTACTAGCGGGAGGGCCAGGGGTGGTGAGCAGTTCTTC.

The V gene is TRBV4-2, the J gene TRBJ1-5; no reliable D call. V lost 3 bases, J lost 4 bases, and 25 bases lay in between. The CDR3 totals 19 residues. Germline V gives CDR1 LGHNA, CDR2 YNFKEQ. The chain's CDR3 is CASSQTVFGLGRDNQPQHF. The CDR3 nucleotides read TGTGCCAGCAGCCAGACCGTATTCGGACTGGGGAGGGATAATCAGCCCCAGCATTTT.

The chain has TRBV19 and TRBJ2-1; D may match TRBD1 or TRBD2 (5 bases each). V was shortened by 3 bases and J by 5 bases, with 11 bases between the two germline ends. From germline, CDR1 is LNHDA and CDR2 SQIVND (reference sequence). The CDR3 totals 14 residues. CDR3 amino acids: CASSMGPWDNEQFF. CDR3 DNA: TGTGCCAGTAGTATGGGACCCTGGGACAATGAGCAGTTCTTC.

V is TRBV6-1 and J is TRBJ2-7; possibly TRBD2 for D (6 bases). Germline CDR1 reads MNHNS; CDR2 reads SASEGT. This CDR3 has 15 amino acids. The germline V and J ends were trimmed by 3 bases and 2 bases, with 14 bases remaining between them. CDR3 sequence reads: CASSEPGLETYEQYF. CDR3 DNA sequence: TGTGCCAGCAGTGAGCCGGGACTCGAGACCTACGAGCAGTACTTC.

The rearrangement links TRBV19 to TRBJ2-5, with a tentative D call TRBD1 (5 bases). V was shortened by 2 bases and J by 4 bases, with 8 bases between the two germline ends. CDR3 length equals 13 residues. Germline CDR1 and CDR2: LNHDA and SQIVND (reference sequence). CDR3 in DNA: TGTGCCAGTAGTATAAACAGGATAGAGACCCAGTACTTC. Amino acid sequence: CASSINRIETQYF.